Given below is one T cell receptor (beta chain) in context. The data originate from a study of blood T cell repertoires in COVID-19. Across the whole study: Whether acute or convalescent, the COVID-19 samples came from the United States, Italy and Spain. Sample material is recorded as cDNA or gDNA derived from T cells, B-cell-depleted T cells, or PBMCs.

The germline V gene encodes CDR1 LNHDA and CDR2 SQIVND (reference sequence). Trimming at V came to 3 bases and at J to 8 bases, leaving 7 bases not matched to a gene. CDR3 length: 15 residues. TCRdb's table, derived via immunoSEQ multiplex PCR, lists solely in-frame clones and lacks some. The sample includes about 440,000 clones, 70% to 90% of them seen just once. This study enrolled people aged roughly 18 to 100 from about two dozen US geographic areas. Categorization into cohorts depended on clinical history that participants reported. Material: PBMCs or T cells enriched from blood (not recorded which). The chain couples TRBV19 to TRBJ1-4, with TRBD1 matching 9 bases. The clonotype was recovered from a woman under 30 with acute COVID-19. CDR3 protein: CASSIFRDREEKLFF. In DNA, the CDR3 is TGTGCCAGTAGTATTTTCCGGGACAGGGAAGAAAAACTGTTTTTT.